What follows describes a single T cell receptor (beta chain). This sample stems from a study of T-cell memory formation after mild COVID-19. Via MiXCR, TCRdb re-called the 5' RACE reads, giving one row per CDR3 protein. Seen here are under 350,000 distinct CDR3 sequences, around 15% observed once, and the top ten hold around 23%. The sequence came from a man between 18 and 29 years old who had mild COVID-19 (a few samples of this study predate the infection). Cell type and time point are not known. The source material was PBMCs or a T cell subset sorted from them (not recorded which).

The CDR3 DNA is TGTGCCAGCAGACCGGGACGGATGTATGGCTACACCTTC. Translation gives CASRPGRMYGYTF. V and J are TRBV28 and TRBJ1-2, with a possible D match to TRBD1 (5 bases). CDR1 and CDR2 (germline): MDHEN, SYDVKM. V gave up 6 bases and J gave up 5 bases, with 13 bases separating them. This CDR3 comprises 13 residues.